A selection of T cell receptor beta chains follows, all from one sample in a study of cytomegalovirus exposure and HLA in healthy donors. Clones were read by immunoSEQ multiplex PCR, and TCRdb kept only the in-frame ones, dropping some. The top ten hold roughly 13% of the sample, which has some 140,000 clones, 80% seen once. Specimen: PBMCs. The receptors shown here come from a man aged 30 to 45 in good health and CMV-seropositive. Both conserved end residues are part of each CDR3. The D gene is left open where the match is weak. Clone size is given for some rows only: seen once, a few or many times, or a class if the clone is expanded.

NA,once,TRBJ2-1,TRBV7-8,TGTGCCAGCAGCTTAGACCGCGCGGGGCGGGTGGGACATGAGCAGTTCTTC,CASSLDRAGRVGHEQFF
TRBD1,NA,TRBJ1-1,TRBV30,TGTGCCTGGAGCCAGGGACAGGGAACTGAAGCTTTCTTT,CAWSQGQGTEAFF
TRBD1,NA,TRBJ2-3,TRBV6-4,TGTGCCAGCAGTGAGGGACAGGGGGCCACAGATACGCAGTATTTT,CASSEGQGATDTQYF
NA,few,TRBJ2-2,TRBV9,TGTGCCAGCAGCGTAGGGCAGGGGAACACCGGGGAGCTGTTTTTT,CASSVGQGNTGELFF
NA,NA,TRBJ2-7,TRBV5-1,TGCGCCAGCAGCTTGGTTTTCACGTCTGGCCTCCACGAGCAGTACTTC,CASSLVFTSGLHEQYF
TRBD2,NA,TRBJ2-2,TRBV6-5,TGTGCCAGCAGCCAAAGCGGGAGGGCCCTCCGGGAGCTGTTTTTT,CASSQSGRALRELFF
TRBD1,NA,TRBJ2-7,TRBV28,TGTGCCAGCAGATTGAGGACAGGGACAAATTCCTACGAGCAGTACTTC,CASRLRTGTNSYEQYF
NA,NA,TRBJ2-7,TRBV7-9,TGTGCCAGCAGCCAGGACAGCTACGAGCAGTACTTC,CASSQDSYEQYF
TRBD1,once,TRBJ1-5,TRBV7-2,TGTGCCAGCAGCGCCGGGACAGGGATCAGTCAGCCCCAGCATTTT,CASSAGTGISQPQHF
NA,NA,TRBJ2-2,TRBV5-1,TGCGCCAGCAGCTCGAGCGGGGAGCTGTTTTTT,CASSSSGELFF
NA,NA,TRBJ2-1,TRBV5-4,TGTGCCAGCAGCGATTTGCTCGGAGGCGATAAAGGTTGGAATGAGCAGTTCTTC,CASSDLLGGDKGWNEQFF
NA,NA,TRBJ1-5,TRBV4-2,TGTGCCAGCAGCTCCTCACGGGAGCACAATCAGCCCCAGCATTTT,CASSSSREHNQPQHF
TRBD1,NA,TRBJ2-1,TRBV7-9,TGTGCCAGCAGCCCCGGGACAGGGGATTTCGATGAGCAGTTCTTC,CASSPGTGDFDEQFF
TRBD2,NA,TRBJ2-1,TRBV7-9,TGTGCCAGCAGCTTCCCTAGCGGGAGCTCCCTCAACAATGAGCAGTTCTTC,CASSFPSGSSLNNEQFF
TRBD1,NA,TRBJ2-7,TRBV5-4,TGTGCCAGCAGCTTGGGCCCGGGACAGGGGGGGTACGAGCAGTACTTC,CASSLGPGQGGYEQYF
TRBD2,NA,TRBJ2-7,TRBV6-5,TGTGCCAGCAGTTACTCCGGCGGGAGGGATGAGCAGTACTTC,CASSYSGGRDEQYF
TRBD1,NA,TRBJ2-1,TRBV9,TGTGCCAGCAGTTGGACAGGGCTCGCCTACAATGAGCAGTTCTTC,CASSWTGLAYNEQFF
TRBD1,NA,TRBJ2-2,TRBV6-5,TGTGCCAGCAGCCGGGGACAGGTGAACACCGGGGAGCTGTTTTTT,CASSRGQVNTGELFF
TRBD2,NA,TRBJ2-7,TRBV27,TGTGCCAGCAGTTTATCATCAGGACTAGTCAACTACGAGCAGTACTTC,CASSLSSGLVNYEQYF
TRBD2,NA,TRBJ2-3,TRBV7-2,TGTGCCAGCAGCTTAGCCGGGACTAGGCGTTTTTTTGACACAGATACGCAGTATTTT,CASSLAGTRRFFDTDTQYF
NA,NA,TRBJ2-3,TRBV9,TGTGCCAGCAGCTCGGGGGTCCGCACAGATACGCAGTATTTT,CASSSGVRTDTQYF
TRBD1,few,TRBJ1-1,TRBV11-3,TGTGCCAGCAGCTTTGACAGGGGAGAAGCTTTCTTT,CASSFDRGEAFF
NA,NA,TRBJ1-2,TRBV28,TGTGCCAGCAGTTCAGGGTCGGGCCGAGACTATGGCTACACCTTC,CASSSGSGRDYGYTF
TRBD1,NA,TRBJ1-5,TRBV28,TGTGCCAGCAGTTTGACGGGACAGGGGATCGATCAGCCCCAGCATTTT,CASSLTGQGIDQPQHF
NA,NA,TRBJ1-3,TRBV5-1,TGCGCCAGCAGCTTGGAATCATCCGGCTCTGGAAACACCATATATTTT,CASSLESSGSGNTIYF
NA,NA,TRBJ2-7,TRBV4-1,TGCGCCAGCAGCCAAGAGGGGGCGGAATTGCTCGAGCAGTACTTC,CASSQEGAELLEQYF
TRBD2,NA,TRBJ2-1,TRBV5-4,TGTGCCAGCAGTATACCAAGGACTAGCGGGAGTCGCTCCTACAATGAGCAGTTCTTC,CASSIPRTSGSRSYNEQFF
TRBD2,NA,TRBJ2-7,TRBV12-5,TGTGCTAGTGGTTTGGGGACTAGCGGGAGTAACGAGCAGTACTTC,CASGLGTSGSNEQYF
TRBD2,NA,TRBJ2-3,TRBV5-1,TGCGCCAGCAGCTTGGGTCTAGCGGACACAGATACGCAGTATTTT,CASSLGLADTDTQYF
TRBD2,few,TRBJ2-1,TRBV7-9,TGTGCCAGCAGCCACTGGGGACTAGCGGGTCAAGGTGAGCAGTTCTTC,CASSHWGLAGQGEQFF
TRBD1,NA,TRBJ1-5,TRBV28,TGTGCCAGCAGCGACAGGGTCAATCAGCCCCAGCATTTT,CASSDRVNQPQHF
NA,NA,TRBJ1-2,TRBV14,TGTGCCAGCAGCGCGGGCGTGGGCTATGGCTACACCTTC,CASSAGVGYGYTF
NA,NA,TRBJ1-1,TRBV7-9,TGTGCCAGCAGACTAGATACGGGAAACACTGAAGCTTTCTTT,CASRLDTGNTEAFF
NA,NA,TRBJ2-6,TRBV2,TGTGCCAGCAGAGGTCTTCCCCAGGGTTCTGGGGCCAACGTCCTGACTTTC,CASRGLPQGSGANVLTF
NA,few,TRBJ2-2,TRBV5-6,TGTGCCAGCAGCAGACTTGGGTGGGGAGGACTTCGTTGGACCGGGGAGCTGTTTTTT,CASSRLGWGGLRWTGELFF
NA,NA,TRBJ1-5,TRBV5-1,TGCGCCAGCAGCCCTCAGGGAGGGGATCAGCCCCAGCATTTT,CASSPQGGDQPQHF
NA,NA,TRBJ2-1,TRBV4-2,TGTGCCAGCAGCCAGGCTAGGCGGGAAGACAATGAGCAGTTCTTC,CASSQARREDNEQFF
NA,NA,TRBJ2-3,TRBV5-4,TGTGCCAGCAGCTTCCGGGAAGCAGATACGCAGTATTTT,CASSFREADTQYF
TRBD1,NA,TRBJ2-2,TRBV5-1,TGCGCCAGCAGCGCAACACAGGGGTCCGGGGAGCTGTTTTTT,CASSATQGSGELFF
TRBD1,NA,TRBJ1-1,TRBV6-6,TGTGCCAGCAGTTGGACAGGGGACACTGAAGCTTTCTTT,CASSWTGDTEAFF
TRBD1,NA,TRBJ2-1,TRBV4-2,TGTGCCAGCAGCCAAGATAGGACAGGGGGTCCCGATGAGCAGTTCTTC,CASSQDRTGGPDEQFF
TRBD1,NA,TRBJ1-1,TRBV7-9,TGTGCCAGCAGCCCTCCGACAGGGGGGACCACTGAAGCTTTCTTT,CASSPPTGGTTEAFF
TRBD1,NA,TRBJ1-1,TRBV28,TGTGCCAGCACCGAACAGGGGCTGAACACTGAAGCTTTCTTT,CASTEQGLNTEAFF
NA,NA,TRBJ2-3,TRBV28,TGTGCCAGCAGCCCCACCAGCAGGGATACGCAGTATTTT,CASSPTSRDTQYF
TRBD1,NA,TRBJ2-7,TRBV6-5,TGTGCCAGCAGAAAACTGACAGGGGGCTACGAGCAGTACTTC,CASRKLTGGYEQYF
NA,NA,TRBJ2-2,TRBV5-4,TGTGCCAGCAGCTCAGACAGCTTTTATGGCGTCGGGGAGCTGTTTTTT,CASSSDSFYGVGELFF
NA,NA,TRBJ2-3,TRBV10-3,TGTGCCATCAGTGAGGGAGGATTCACAGATACGCAGTATTTT,CAISEGGFTDTQYF
NA,NA,TRBJ2-1,TRBV4-1,TGCGCCAGCAGCCAAGACGAGCAGGGTGGGCAGAATGAGCAGTTCTTC,CASSQDEQGGQNEQFF